Below are 25 T cell receptor beta chains sequenced from a single sample in a study of cytotoxic CD8 clonotypes in ibrutinib-treated CLL. TCRdb keeps only in-frame clones here, not all; method: immunoSEQ multiplex PCR. The sample has roughly 42,000 clones, about 65% seen once. The sample was PBMCs, taken after 24 months of ibrutinib treatment. These receptors originate from a human donor with chronic lymphocytic leukemia.

The CDR3 loop reads CASSPLGRYTQYF. The DNA of the CDR3 is TGTGCCAGCAGCCCACTGGGGAGGTATACGCAGTATTTT. The rearrangement uses TRBV11-2 and TRBJ2-3; D possibly corresponds to TRBD2 (6 bases). Per the germline V gene, CDR1 is SGHAT and CDR2 is FQNNGV. The germline V and J ends were trimmed by 5 bases and 7 bases, with 13 bases remaining between them. CDR3 length: 13 residues.

A few counts support this clone. The chain is built from TRBV6-5 and TRBJ2-6; no definite D call. The CDR3 contains 13 residues. V was pared by 2 bases and J by 4 bases, with 3 bases between. Looked up from germline, CDR1 is MNHEY and CDR2 is SVGAGI. CDR3 sequence: CASSYAGANVLTF. Here the CDR3 DNA reads TGTGCCAGCAGTTACGCGGGGGCCAACGTCCTGACTTTC.

This clone was recorded a few times. The gene calls are TRBV28 and TRBJ2-7, with D perhaps being TRBD1 or TRBD2 (6 bases each). V was pared by 8 bases and J by 6 bases, with 23 bases between. The CDR3 is 15 amino acids. Germline V CDR1 and CDR2: MDHEN, SYDVKM. CDR3: CASAVPMGGASEQYF. CDR3 in DNA: TGTGCCAGCGCCGTCCCCATGGGGGGCGCGTCCGAGCAGTACTTC.

This chain joins TRBV7-9 and TRBJ2-1; TRBD1 might be the D (6 bases). This CDR3 has 12 amino acids. V lost 1 base, J lost 12 bases, and 10 bases lay in between. The germline CDR1 and CDR2 sequences are SEHNR and FQNEAQ (reference sequence). The CDR3 reads CASSLDGTSQFF. The CDR3 DNA follows: TGTGCCAGCAGCTTAGATGGGACATCGCAGTTCTTC.

There are many counts of this clone. The rearrangement uses TRBV7-3 and TRBJ1-1; D is undetermined. Per germline, CDR1 SGHTA and CDR2 FQGTGA. This CDR3 spans 13 amino acids. V was pared by 2 bases and J by 7 bases, with 11 bases between. The CDR3 DNA reads as TGTGCCAGCAGCTTATCTAGCGCGGGTGAAGCTTTCTTT. Residues: CASSLSSAGEAFF. The variable domain in full, completed from reference TRBV7-3 and TRBJ1-1, reads GAGVSQTPSNKVTEKGKYVELRCDPISGHTALYWYRQSLGQGPEFLIYFQGTGAADDSGLPNDRFFAVRPEGSVSTLKIQRTERGDSAVYLCASSLSSAGEAFFGQGTRLTVV.

This clone was detected a few times. This rearrangement joins TRBV15 to TRBJ2-3; 7 nucleotides align to TRBD2. V shed 1 base, J shed 8 bases, and the junction held 3 bases outside the gene matches. Germline CDR1 and CDR2: LNHNV and YYDKDF (reference sequence). The CDR3 is made up of 13 amino acids. The DNA for the CDR3 is TGTGCCACCAGCAGAGGGGGGGAGGGTACGCAGTATTTT. As protein: CATSRGGEGTQYF.

This clone was detected only a few times. Other DNA sequences of this sample code for an identical CDR3. This chain links TRBV27 with TRBJ1-2; 7 nucleotides align to TRBD1. Germline V lookup: CDR1 MNHEY, CDR2 SMNVEV (reference sequence). V gave up 5 bases and J gave up 4 bases; unmatched junction bases: 4. The CDR3 runs to 13 residues. The CDR3 here is CASSPRQGYGYTF. In DNA, the CDR3 is TGTGCCAGCAGTCCCCGACAGGGCTATGGCTACACCTTC.

The chain couples TRBV7-9 to TRBJ1-1; possibly TRBD1 for D (6 bases). Germline loops: CDR1 SEHNR, CDR2 FQNEAQ (reference sequence). V was clipped by 6 bases and J by 5 bases, with 10 bases between them. This CDR3 is 12 amino acids long. The chain's CDR3 is CASSQGGTEAFF. The CDR3 coding sequence is TGTGCCAGCAGTCAAGGGGGAACTGAAGCTTTCTTT.

The V gene is TRBV30, the J gene TRBJ1-2; D may be TRBD1 (5 bases). CDR3 length equals 14 residues. Deletions cut 0 bases from V and 8 bases from J, with 16 bases between. The germline gives CDR1 GTSNPN, CDR2 SVGIG (reference sequence). CDR3 sequence reads: CAWSVGERRVGYTF. CDR3 DNA: TGTGCCTGGAGTGTAGGGGAGCGGCGAGTCGGCTACACCTTC.

The chain carries TRBV5-1 and TRBJ2-3; 10 positions match TRBD2. The V and J ends lost 5 bases and 2 bases, in that order; junction bases with no gene match: 5. CDR1 is SGHRS and CDR2 is YFSETQ in the germline V gene. The CDR3 totals 15 residues. The CDR3 region has the DNA TGCGCCAGCAGGACACTAGCGGGGCACACAGATACGCAGTATTTT. It codes for CASRTLAGHTDTQYF.

The CDR3 loop is CASSLIAGGFTDTQYF. The CDR3 DNA is TGTGCCAGCAGCTTAATAGCGGGGGGGTTCACAGATACGCAGTATTTT. The rearrangement joins TRBV7-6 to TRBJ2-3; 11 nucleotides align to TRBD2. The junction had 3 bases not matched to a gene; V was cut back by 2 bases and J by 2 bases. Per germline, CDR1 SGHVS and CDR2 FNYEAQ. This CDR3 has 16 amino acids.

The V gene is TRBV18, the J gene TRBJ2-7, with D possibly called TRBD1 or TRBD2 (5 bases each). The CDR3 runs 13 residues. Per the germline V gene, CDR1 is KGHSH and CDR2 is LQKENI. Trimming shortened V by 6 bases and J by 2 bases, and 11 bases separated the two germline ends. CDR3 sequence (DNA): TGTGCCAGCTCCGCGCAGGGAGCCTACGAGCAGTACTTC. Translating gives CASSAQGAYEQYF.

The chain joins TRBV10-3 to TRBJ1-4; a possible D gene is TRBD1 (6 bases). CDR3 length: 15 amino acids. Germline loops: CDR1 ENHRY, CDR2 SYGVKD. V lost 11 bases and J 0 bases, leaving 16 bases between the germline ends. For the CDR3, the DNA is TGTGCCGCCGGCCGGGGGCCCGCAACTAATGAAAAACTGTTTTTT. Its protein product is CAAGRGPATNEKLFF.

This rearrangement joins TRBV10-3 to TRBJ1-2; the D is unclear. This CDR3 comprises 12 residues. The germline V gene has CDR1 ENHRY and CDR2 SYGVKD. V was pared by 7 bases and J by 0 bases, with 6 bases between. CDR3 loop: CAITGANYGYTF. CDR3 sequence (DNA): TGTGCCATCACCGGTGCTAACTATGGCTACACCTTC.

This clone ranks as medium-sized. The CDR3 loop reads CASTRDRVDEQYF. Written as DNA, the CDR3 is TGTGCCAGCACACGGGACAGGGTCGACGAGCAGTACTTC. J is TRBJ2-7 and V is TRBV2; 9 nucleotides align to TRBD1. CDR1 and CDR2 from the germline V gene are SNHLY and FYNNEI. V lost 7 bases and J lost 5; bases outside the gene matches: 6. The CDR3 sequence is 13 residues long.

The CDR3 nucleotides are TGTGCCTCTCGTGGGGCCAAAAACATTCAGTACTTC. It codes for CASRGAKNIQYF. The V and J genes are TRBV2 and TRBJ2-4; no firm D call. Trimming cost V 11 bases and J 1 base, with 9 bases left between them. CDR1 and CDR2 from the germline V gene are SNHLY and FYNNEI. The CDR3 spans 12 residues. The variable domain in full, completed from reference TRBV2 and TRBJ2-4, reads EPEVTQTPSHQVTQMGQEVILRCVPISNHLYFYWYRQILGQKVEFLVSFYNNEISEKSEIFDDQFSVERPDGSNFTLKIRSTKLEDSAMYFCASRGAKNIQYFGAGTRLSVL.

Remarks on this clone: At one end, the junction sequence differs from germline, possibly due to a read error. CDR3 nucleotides: TGTGCCAGCAGCCAGGCCGGGACCGCTAAAGAAAAACTGTTTTTT. It encodes CASSQAGTAKEKLFF. The chain employs TRBV4-2 and TRBJ1-4, with a possible D match to TRBD1 (5 bases). The CDR3 is 15 residues long. The germline CDR1 and CDR2 sequences are LGHNA and YNFKEQ.

This clone was detected only a few times. This chain joins TRBV28 and TRBJ1-2; D is possibly TRBD1 (5 bases). Trimming pared 8 bases from V and 1 base from J, leaving 23 bases between. The CDR3 has 17 amino acids. Looked up from germline, CDR1 is MDHEN and CDR2 is SYDVKM. CDR3 sequence: CASGSPGRRLGNYGYTF. CDR3 coding DNA: TGTGCCAGCGGCTCCCCGGGACGGCGCCTGGGTAACTATGGCTACACCTTC.

J is TRBJ2-3 and V is TRBV5-1, with 8 bases matching TRBD1. Germline V gene sequence: CDR1 SGHRS, CDR2 YFSETQ. After removal of 4 bases from V and 2 bases from J, the junction contained 6 bases not matched to a gene. CDR3 length: 15 amino acids. The CDR3 sequence is CASSARTGHTDTQYF. CDR3 in DNA: TGCGCCAGCAGCGCACGGACAGGGCACACAGATACGCAGTATTTT.

The chain carries TRBV2 and TRBJ1-2; tentatively, D is TRBD1 (6 bases). Per the germline V gene, CDR1 is SNHLY and CDR2 is FYNNEI. The CDR3 runs to 12 residues. V lost 4 bases and J 8 bases, leaving 11 bases between the germline ends. This CDR3 is CASSVGGAGYTF. DNA for the CDR3: TGTGCCAGCAGTGTCGGGGGCGCGGGCTACACCTTC.

The V gene is TRBV28, the J gene TRBJ1-5; D is undetermined. CDR1 and CDR2 from the germline V gene are MDHEN and SYDVKM. CDR3 length: 13 residues. The V and J ends lost 8 bases and 2 bases respectively, with 10 bases between them. DNA for the CDR3: TGTGCCAGCCGAACAGTCGGCAATCAGCCCCAGCATTTT. Its protein product is CASRTVGNQPQHF.

The CDR3 loop reads CASSDDRGQSGRKNEQFF. DNA for the CDR3: TGTGCCAGCAGTGACGACAGGGGGCAAAGTGGACGGAAGAATGAGCAGTTCTTC. The chain joins TRBV2 to TRBJ2-1, with 10 positions matching TRBD1. J lost 7 bases, V lost 3 bases, and 15 bases had no gene match. The V gene's germline CDR1 is SNHLY and CDR2 FYNNEI. The length of the CDR3 is 18 residues. The full variable domain, its missing parts supplied by reference TRBV2 and TRBJ2-1, is EPEVTQTPSHQVTQMGQEVILRCVPISNHLYFYWYRQILGQKVEFLVSFYNNEISEKSEIFDDQFSVERPDGSNFTLKIRSTKLEDSAMYFCASSDDRGQSGRKNEQFFGPGTRLTVL.

The genes are TRBV19 and TRBJ2-7; TRBD2 might be the D (6 bases). CDR1 and CDR2 (germline): LNHDA, SQIVND (reference sequence). This CDR3 contains 14 residues. V was cut by 5 bases and J by 2 bases, with 13 bases left in between. Written as DNA, the CDR3 is TGTGCCAGTAGTTTTGCTAGCGCGACCTACGAGCAGTACTTC. Translating it yields CASSFASATYEQYF.

For the CDR3, the DNA is TGTGCCAGCGCGTACAGGGGGCACGGAGATACGCAGTATTTT. Protein product: CASAYRGHGDTQYF. The gene calls are TRBV9 and TRBJ2-3; TRBD1 matches at 9 bases. The CDR3 spans 14 residues. V lost 7 bases to trimming and J lost 5 bases; unmatched junction nucleotides: 8. Germline assignment: CDR1 SGDLS and CDR2 YYNGEE.

This clone was detected only a few times. The chain carries TRBV5-4 and TRBJ1-2, with 7 bases identical to TRBD1. The V and J ends lost 4 bases and 5 bases, in that order; junction bases with no gene match: 8. CDR3 length equals 14 residues. The germline V gene has CDR1 SGHNT and CDR2 YYREEE (reference sequence). The CDR3 here is CASSTGTEYYGYTF. The CDR3 DNA is TGTGCCAGCAGCACCGGGACAGAATATTATGGCTACACCTTC.